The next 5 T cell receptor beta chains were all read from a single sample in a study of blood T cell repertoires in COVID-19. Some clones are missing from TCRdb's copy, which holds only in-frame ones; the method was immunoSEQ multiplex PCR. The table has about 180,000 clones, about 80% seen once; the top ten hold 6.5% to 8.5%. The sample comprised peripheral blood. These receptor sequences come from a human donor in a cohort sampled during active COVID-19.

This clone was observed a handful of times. CDR3 nucleotides: TGTGCCAGCAGCTTAGGTTTGACGGGTCGGGAGCTGTTTTTT. Protein product: CASSLGLTGRELFF. The chain recombines TRBV5-6 with TRBJ2-2; no firm D call. The V gene lost 2 bases and the J gene lost 9 bases, with 14 bases spanning the gap. The CDR3 covers 14 residues. Germline V lookup: CDR1 SGHDT, CDR2 YYEEEE.

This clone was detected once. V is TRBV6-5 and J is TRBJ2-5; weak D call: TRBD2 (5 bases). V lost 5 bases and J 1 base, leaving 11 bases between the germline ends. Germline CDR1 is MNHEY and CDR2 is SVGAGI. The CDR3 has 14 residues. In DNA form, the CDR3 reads TGTGCCAGCAGTCTTTCGGGATCCCAAGAGACCCAGTACTTC. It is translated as CASSLSGSQETQYF.

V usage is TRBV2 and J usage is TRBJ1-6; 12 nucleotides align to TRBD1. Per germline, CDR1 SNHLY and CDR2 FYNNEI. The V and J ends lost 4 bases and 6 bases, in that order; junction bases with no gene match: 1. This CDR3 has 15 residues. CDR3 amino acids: CASSGDRGLNSPLHF. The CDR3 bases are TGTGCCAGCAGTGGGGACAGGGGGCTTAATTCACCCCTCCACTTT. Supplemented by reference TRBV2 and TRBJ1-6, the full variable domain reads EPEVTQTPSHQVTQMGQEVILRCVPISNHLYFYWYRQILGQKVEFLVSFYNNEISEKSEIFDDQFSVERPDGSNFTLKIRSTKLEDSAMYFCASSGDRGLNSPLHFGNGTRLTVT.

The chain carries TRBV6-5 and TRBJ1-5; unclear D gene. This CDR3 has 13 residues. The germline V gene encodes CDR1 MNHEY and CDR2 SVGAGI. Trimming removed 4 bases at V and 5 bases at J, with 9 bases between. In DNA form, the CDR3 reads TGTGCCAGCAGTTCGACTCGCCATCAGCCCCAGCATTTT. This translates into CASSSTRHQPQHF.

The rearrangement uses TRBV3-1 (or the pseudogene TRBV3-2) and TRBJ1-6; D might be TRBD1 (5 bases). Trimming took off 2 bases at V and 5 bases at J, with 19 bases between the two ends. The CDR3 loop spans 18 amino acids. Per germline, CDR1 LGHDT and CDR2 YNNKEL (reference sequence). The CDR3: CASSQTWTGVGDNSPLHF. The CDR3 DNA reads TGTGCCAGCAGCCAAACTTGGACGGGGGTTGGCGATAATTCACCCCTCCACTTT.